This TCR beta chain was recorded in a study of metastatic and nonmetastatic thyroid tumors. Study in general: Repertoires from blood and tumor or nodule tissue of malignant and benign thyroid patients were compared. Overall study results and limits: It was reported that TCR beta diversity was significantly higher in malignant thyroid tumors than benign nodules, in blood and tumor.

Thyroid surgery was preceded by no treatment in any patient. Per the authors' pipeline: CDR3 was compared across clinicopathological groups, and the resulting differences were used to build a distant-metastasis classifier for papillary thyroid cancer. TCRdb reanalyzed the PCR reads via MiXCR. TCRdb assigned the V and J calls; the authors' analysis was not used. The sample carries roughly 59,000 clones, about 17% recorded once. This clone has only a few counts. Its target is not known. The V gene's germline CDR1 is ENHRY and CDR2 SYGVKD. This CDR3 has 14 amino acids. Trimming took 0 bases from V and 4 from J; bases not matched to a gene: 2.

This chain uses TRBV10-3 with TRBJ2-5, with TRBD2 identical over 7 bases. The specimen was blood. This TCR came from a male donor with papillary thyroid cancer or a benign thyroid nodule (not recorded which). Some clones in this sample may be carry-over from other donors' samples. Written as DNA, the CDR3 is TGTGCCATCAGTGAGTCGAGCGGGATAGAGACCCAGTACTTC. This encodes CAISESSGIETQYF.